Detailed here is one T cell receptor beta chain. The antigen is not known. CDR3 regions were amplified by Arm-PCR using iRepertoire HTBI primers to build TCR beta libraries. MiXCR, run by TCRdb on the multiplex PCR reads, gives a single entry per CDR3 protein. The sample includes 500,000 to 700,000 distinct CDR3 sequences, about 30% of them seen just once. Germline assignment: CDR1 DFQATT and CDR2 SNEGSKA (reference sequence). V shed 2 bases and J shed 2 bases, with 9 bases lying between them. The CDR3 contains 13 residues. The sample belongs to a study of regulatory T cells in long-lasting Graves disease. Notes on the study in general: Repertoires from persistent disease leaned toward TRBV28, TRBJ1-2 and TRBJ2-5.

This sample's time point: persistent/refractory GD, antithyroid drugs over 5 years with positive TRAb. PBMC-derived RNA was used for the TCR library. The sequences come from peripheral blood mononuclear cells (PBMCs), collected when the disease was refractory, from a patient treated with antithyroid drugs. This TCR came from a female donor with Graves disease. This chain links TRBV20-1 with TRBJ2-5; D not resolved. CDR3 protein: CSARPPTQETQYF. CDR3 bases: TGCAGTGCTAGACCTCCGACACAAGAGACCCAGTACTTC.